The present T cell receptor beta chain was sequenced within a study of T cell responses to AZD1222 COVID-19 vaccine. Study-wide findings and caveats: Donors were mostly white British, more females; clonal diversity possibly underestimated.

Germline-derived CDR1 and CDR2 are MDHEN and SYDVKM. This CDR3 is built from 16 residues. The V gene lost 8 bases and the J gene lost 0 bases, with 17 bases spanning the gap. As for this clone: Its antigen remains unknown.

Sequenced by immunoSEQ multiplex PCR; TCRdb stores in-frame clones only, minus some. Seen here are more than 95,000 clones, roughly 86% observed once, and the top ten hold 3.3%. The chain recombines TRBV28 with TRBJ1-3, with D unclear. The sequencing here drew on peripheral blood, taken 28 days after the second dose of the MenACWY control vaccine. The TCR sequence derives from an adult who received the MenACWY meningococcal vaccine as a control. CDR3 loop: CASSFAPDTSGNTIYF. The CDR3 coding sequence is TGTGCCAGCTCCTTCGCCCCTGACACCTCTGGAAACACCATATATTTT.